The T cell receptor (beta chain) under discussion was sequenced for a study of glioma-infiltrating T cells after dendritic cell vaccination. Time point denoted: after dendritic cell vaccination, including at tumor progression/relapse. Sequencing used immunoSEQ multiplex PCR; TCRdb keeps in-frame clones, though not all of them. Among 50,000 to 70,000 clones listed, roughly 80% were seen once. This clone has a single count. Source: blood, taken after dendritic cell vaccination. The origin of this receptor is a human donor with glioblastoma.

This chain's CDR3 is CASSLVQGRTEAFF. The CDR3 DNA reads TGTGCCAGCAGCTTAGTTCAGGGTAGGACTGAAGCTTTCTTT. The V gene is TRBV7-9, the J gene TRBJ1-1; a possible D gene is TRBD1 (5 bases). CDR3 length: 14 amino acids. Germline CDR1 reads SEHNR; CDR2 reads FQNEAQ (reference sequence). V was shortened by 1 base and J by 5 bases, with 11 bases between the two germline ends.